A selection of T cell receptor beta chains follows, all from one sample in a study of T-cell reconstitution after alpha-beta-depleted transplantation in children. TCRdb used MiXCR to reprocess the PCR reads, holding one entry per CDR3 protein. The table includes approximately 520,000 distinct CDR3 sequences, 30% to 35% detected once. The sequences come from PBMCs from the stem cell graft donor, collected from the stem cell graft. The receptors come from a human donor who donated a stem cell graft to a child with aplastic anemia. Both conserved end residues are trimmed from each CDR3.

v_gene: TRBV20-1; j_gene: TRBJ1-1; CDR3aa: SVSLRNTEAF
v_gene: TRBV11-2; j_gene: TRBJ2-3; CDR3aa: ASSPVGAGGDTQY
v_gene: TRBV6-1; j_gene: TRBJ2-3; CDR3aa: ASIRDRGRGTQY
v_gene: TRBV6-1; j_gene: TRBJ2-3; CDR3aa: ASSKGPRGTDTQY
v_gene: TRBV11-3; j_gene: TRBJ1-3; CDR3aa: ASSLLGQRGNTIY
v_gene: TRBV7-9; j_gene: TRBJ2-1; CDR3aa: ASSPKEGRDPVEEQF
v_gene: TRBV5-1; j_gene: TRBJ2-1; CDR3aa: ASSPDPPGTAYNEQF
v_gene: TRBV20-1; j_gene: TRBJ2-3; CDR3aa: SARDAPRTKTTDTQY
v_gene: TRBV12-3/TRBV12-4; j_gene: TRBJ1-5; CDR3aa: ASKPGPNQPQH
v_gene: TRBV12-3/TRBV12-4; j_gene: TRBJ2-1; CDR3aa: ASSAGQGSYNEQF
v_gene: TRBV6-1; j_gene: TRBJ2-2; CDR3aa: ASSEQGRTNTGELF
v_gene: TRBV18; j_gene: TRBJ1-1; CDR3aa: ASSPPSGNRGNTEAF
v_gene: TRBV5-1; j_gene: TRBJ2-3; CDR3aa: ASSFFAGEADTQY
v_gene: TRBV7-2; j_gene: TRBJ2-7; CDR3aa: ASSFQRASYEQY
v_gene: TRBV20-1; j_gene: TRBJ2-7; CDR3aa: SARSLRSYEQY
v_gene: TRBV28; j_gene: TRBJ1-2; CDR3aa: ASSLGQALNGYT
v_gene: TRBV27; j_gene: TRBJ1-1; CDR3aa: ASSLYSTGYTEAF
v_gene: TRBV29-1; j_gene: TRBJ2-7; CDR3aa: SVAPDSYEQY
v_gene: TRBV19; j_gene: TRBJ2-3; CDR3aa: ASSDRGLLWGTDTQY
v_gene: TRBV5-1; j_gene: TRBJ1-1; CDR3aa: ASSGDRGRSLRAF
v_gene: TRBV4-3; j_gene: TRBJ2-3; CDR3aa: ASSQEDVGRGTDTQY
v_gene: TRBV6-2/TRBV6-3; j_gene: TRBJ2-7; CDR3aa: ASKNRDEHY
v_gene: TRBV6-2/TRBV6-3; j_gene: TRBJ2-1; CDR3aa: ASSPTPGTSPF
v_gene: TRBV30; j_gene: TRBJ2-1; CDR3aa: AWTRGEDEQF
v_gene: TRBV20-1; j_gene: TRBJ1-1; CDR3aa: SAPPRTGPNTEAF
v_gene: TRBV7-2; j_gene: TRBJ1-6; CDR3aa: ASSLEPGVRNSPLH
v_gene: TRBV12-3/TRBV12-4; j_gene: TRBJ2-1; CDR3aa: ASSSTDRGLF
v_gene: TRBV12-5; j_gene: TRBJ1-2; CDR3aa: ASGAGTAYGYT
v_gene: TRBV7-2; j_gene: TRBJ1-5; CDR3aa: ASSGDRHQH
v_gene: TRBV6-6; j_gene: TRBJ1-1; CDR3aa: ASTHGGTEAF
v_gene: TRBV29-1; j_gene: TRBJ2-1; CDR3aa: SVDPGLAGNEQF
v_gene: TRBV7-2; j_gene: TRBJ2-6; CDR3aa: ASSLRSVGSGANVLT
v_gene: TRBV2; j_gene: TRBJ2-1; CDR3aa: ASSDWPGNDYNEQF
v_gene: TRBV6-5; j_gene: TRBJ2-2; CDR3aa: ASSYSGVGELF
v_gene: TRBV14; j_gene: TRBJ2-5; CDR3aa: ASSQQLGKETQY
v_gene: TRBV10-3; j_gene: TRBJ2-7; CDR3aa: AITERLSYEQY
v_gene: TRBV20-1; j_gene: TRBJ2-2; CDR3aa: SARDQGGGRNVVTGELF
v_gene: TRBV30; j_gene: TRBJ2-2; CDR3aa: AWSKGSGRTGELF
v_gene: TRBV30; j_gene: TRBJ2-7; CDR3aa: AWSATSLRGEQY
v_gene: TRBV7-6; j_gene: TRBJ2-1; CDR3aa: ASSFARTSGYNEQF
v_gene: TRBV13; j_gene: TRBJ1-2; CDR3aa: ASSFRNGQNYGYT
v_gene: TRBV6-5; j_gene: TRBJ2-1; CDR3aa: ASSSPSSNQF
v_gene: TRBV12-3/TRBV12-4; j_gene: TRBJ2-2; CDR3aa: ASSLVRRASGELF
v_gene: TRBV19; j_gene: TRBJ2-1; CDR3aa: ASSISSGRAFLVNEQF
v_gene: TRBV20-1; j_gene: TRBJ2-1; CDR3aa: SARPGQGREYNEQF
v_gene: TRBV11-2; j_gene: TRBJ2-1; CDR3aa: ASSYAESYNEQF
v_gene: TRBV7-6; j_gene: TRBJ2-1; CDR3aa: ASSFQRFNEQF
v_gene: TRBV3-1; j_gene: TRBJ2-5; CDR3aa: ASSQVRSGLADQETQY
v_gene: TRBV15; j_gene: TRBJ1-3; CDR3aa: ATSLSGNTIY
v_gene: TRBV12-3/TRBV12-4; j_gene: TRBJ2-1; CDR3aa: ASSPRGAYNEQF
v_gene: TRBV15; j_gene: TRBJ2-3; CDR3aa: ATSRDLETDTQY
v_gene: TRBV9; j_gene: TRBJ2-2; CDR3aa: ASSVVSGELF
v_gene: TRBV4-3; j_gene: TRBJ2-3; CDR3aa: ASSQERREGRDTQY
v_gene: TRBV6-2/TRBV6-3; j_gene: TRBJ1-2; CDR3aa: ATDREANYGYT
v_gene: TRBV20-1; j_gene: TRBJ2-1; CDR3aa: SATRIARYNEQF
v_gene: TRBV10-3; j_gene: TRBJ2-2; CDR3aa: AGGQTNTGELF
v_gene: TRBV18; j_gene: TRBJ1-1; CDR3aa: ASSLEHVSGTEAF
v_gene: TRBV4-3; j_gene: TRBJ1-3; CDR3aa: ASSQDDRRSGNTIY